This T cell receptor beta chain was recorded in a study of chemoradiotherapy in HPV16-positive cancers. Sequencing was performed with immunoSEQ multiplex PCR; in TCRdb, only in-frame clones are kept and a portion is missing. The table records about 550 clones, around four fifths of them present only once. The CDR3 runs to 12 residues. The V segment lost 5 bases and the J segment 6 bases; nucleotides outside the gene matches: 2. The germline CDR1 and CDR2 sequences are SGHAT and FQNNGV. The source of this sequence is a human donor with HPV-associated anogenital cancer. The rearrangement uses TRBV11-2 and TRBJ2-7; 9 bases are a match to TRBD1. The sample in question was tumor tissue, obtained from a patient who underwent chemoradiotherapy. The DNA of the CDR3 is TGTGCCAGCAGCGCGGACAGGGGCGAGCAGTACTTC. It codes for CASSADRGEQYF.